Listed below are T cell receptor beta chains from one sample, sequenced in a study of blood T cell repertoires in COVID-19. Produced via immunoSEQ multiplex PCR; TCRdb's table is partial and in-frame only. Of roughly 48,000 clones listed, about four fifths are singletons. The sample taken for sequencing was peripheral blood. The source of these receptors is a man aged 35 to 55 with acute or convalescent COVID-19. Both conserved end residues are part of each CDR3.

>TRBV6-1
CASSESGDTGELFF
>TRBV5-5
CASRPFRTPSRAFF
>TRBV20-1
CSASKGLMMHNEQFF
>TRBV5-1
CASKRGGLDGELFF
>TRBV24-1
CATSDSSGLGEKLFF
>TRBV11-2
CASSLGRGSYEQYF
>TRBV28
CASRKPGQGTDTQYF
>TRBV5-1
CASSGQHNSPLHF
>TRBV4-3
CASSQDPRGQQPQHF
>TRBV6-5
CASSLGRQGAKTQYF
>TRBV18
CASSLRNTEAFF
>TRBV27
CASSLAGRNQPQHF
>TRBV5-1
CASSSLSVGAEQYF
>TRBV10-2
CASGTLDRGNYGYTF
>TRBV27
CASSLVGLAGTGELFF
>TRBV5-1
CASSLGTGGQPQHF
>TRBV28
CASRESTGGRGYEKLFF
>TRBV24-1
CATSSPGEGFGKLFF
>TRBV2
CASRLEYYEQYF
>TRBV20-1
CSAQRAETQYF
>TRBV3-1/TRBV3-2
CASSQVWGVNTGELFF
>TRBV7-2
CASSLLAGASTDTQYF
>TRBV5-4
CASSLEAASGANVLTF
>TRBV12-3/TRBV12-4
CASSLATHQPQHF
>TRBV29-1
CSAKSSGTGLYGYTF
>TRBV6-1
CASSESGDRAFYGYTF
>TRBV10-3
CAISKTSGEYNEQFF
>TRBV18
CASSQQGVAGANVLTF
>TRBV5-6
CASSLTRQSFTDTQYF
>TRBV30
CAWSLDRGDYGYTF
>TRBV5-6
CASSSRGFTDIQYF